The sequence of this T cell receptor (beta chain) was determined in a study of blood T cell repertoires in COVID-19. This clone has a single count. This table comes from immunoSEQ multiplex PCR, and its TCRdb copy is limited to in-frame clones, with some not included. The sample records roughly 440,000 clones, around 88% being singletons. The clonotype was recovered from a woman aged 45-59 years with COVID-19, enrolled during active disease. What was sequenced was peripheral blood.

The CDR3 DNA is TGTGCCAGCAGTTACTGGTCTAGAGGGGGATACGAGCAGTACTTC. Translation: CASSYWSRGGYEQYF. The chain couples TRBV6-5 to TRBJ2-7; D is possibly TRBD1 (6 bases). Trimming cost V 1 base and J 4 bases, with 14 bases left between them. The CDR3 loop spans 15 amino acids. The germline gives CDR1 MNHEY, CDR2 SVGAGI.